This T cell receptor (beta chain) was recorded in a study of regulatory T cells in long-lasting Graves disease. V lost 2 bases, J lost 4 bases, and 12 bases lay in between. The CDR3 sequence is 15 residues long. CDR1 KGHSH and CDR2 LQKENI come from the germline V gene. Time point defined: persistent/refractory GD, antithyroid drugs over 5 years with positive TRAb. RNA from PBMCs was the source of the TCR library. All patients originated from an endocrinology department located in Xi'an, China. Broader study findings: Exclusively peripheral blood, rather than thyroid tissue, was studied. Repertoires from persistent disease leaned toward TRBV28, TRBJ1-2 and TRBJ2-5. TCR diversity was lower in persistent Graves' patients (versus newly diagnosed ones).

Sequencing libraries for TCR beta were prepared with iRepertoire HTBI primers and Arm-PCR of CDR3 regions. In TCRdb, the multiplex PCR reads were re-called with MiXCR into one record per CDR3 protein. The data show about 470,000 distinct CDR3 sequences, with roughly 21% seen just once and less than 9% held by the top ten. Only a few counts were recorded for this clonotype. Its antigen is not known. The material was peripheral blood mononuclear cells (PBMCs), obtained when the disease was refractory, from a patient treated with antithyroid drugs. The TCR sequence derives from a female donor with Graves disease. The chain carries TRBV18 and TRBJ1-5; D possibly corresponds to TRBD1 (5 bases). In DNA form, the CDR3 reads TGTGCCAGCTCACCAGTCGGGACGACAAATCAGCCCCAGCATTTT. Encoded protein: CASSPVGTTNQPQHF.